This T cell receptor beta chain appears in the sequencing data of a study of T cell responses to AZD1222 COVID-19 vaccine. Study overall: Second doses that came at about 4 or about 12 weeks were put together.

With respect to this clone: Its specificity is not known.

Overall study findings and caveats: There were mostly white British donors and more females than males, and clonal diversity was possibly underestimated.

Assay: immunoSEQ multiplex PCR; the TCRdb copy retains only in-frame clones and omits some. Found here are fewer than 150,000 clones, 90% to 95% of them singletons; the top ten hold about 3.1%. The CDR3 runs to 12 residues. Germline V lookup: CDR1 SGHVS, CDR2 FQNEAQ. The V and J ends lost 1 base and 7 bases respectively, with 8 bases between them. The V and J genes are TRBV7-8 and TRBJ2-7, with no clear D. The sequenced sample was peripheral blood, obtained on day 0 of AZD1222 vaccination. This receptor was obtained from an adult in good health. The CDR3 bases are TGTGCCAGCAGCTTAGTCTCTTGGGAGCAGTACTTC. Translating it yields CASSLVSWEQYF.